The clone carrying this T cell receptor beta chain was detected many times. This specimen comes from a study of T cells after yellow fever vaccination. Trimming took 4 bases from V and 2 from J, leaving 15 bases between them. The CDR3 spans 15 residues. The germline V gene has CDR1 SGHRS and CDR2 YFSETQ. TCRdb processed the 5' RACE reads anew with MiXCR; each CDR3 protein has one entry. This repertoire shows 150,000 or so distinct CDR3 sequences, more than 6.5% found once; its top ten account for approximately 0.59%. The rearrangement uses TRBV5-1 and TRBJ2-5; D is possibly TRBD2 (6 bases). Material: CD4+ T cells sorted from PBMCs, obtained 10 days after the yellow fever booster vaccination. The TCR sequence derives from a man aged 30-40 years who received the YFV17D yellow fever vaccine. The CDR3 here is CASSGGLSIQETQYF. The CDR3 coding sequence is TGCGCCAGCAGCGGGGGACTGAGTATTCAAGAGACCCAGTACTTC.